This paragraph covers one TCR beta chain sequence. Its antigen remains undetermined. There are no base qualities to consult, and no much larger clone falls within one base. This sample is drawn from a study of cytomegalovirus exposure and HLA in healthy donors (TCRdb year 2017). Context from the whole study: An earlier analysis of roughly 630 of the donors reported more than 250 Gb of sequence data and 117 million unique TCR beta sequences from about 179 million T cells. To predict cytomegalovirus infection status, the study combined high-throughput TCR immunosequencing, statistical association of individual TCRs with disease status, and machine learning. The study used immunosequencing to profile the T cell repertoires of approximately 690 subjects and linked those repertoires to cytomegalovirus serostatus. Typing coverage differed by locus: A, B, C, DRB1 and DQB1 were typed in about 629-640 donors, DQA1 in about 500, DPA1 in 600 to 610, and DPB1 in around 440. Donor age, sex, ethnicity and CMV serostatus were compiled together with the repertoire data. HLA typing included class I and class II loci at four-digit resolution. Of the roughly 420 genotyped donors, 65% to 90% were placed in the genetic ancestry cluster associated with self-reported Caucasian donors. Roughly 300 gigabases of sequencing data and 70 million to 85 million unique TCR sequences were included in an early release covering about 700 HLA-typed donors. In a later analysis, previously published TCR beta repertoires from more than 500 donors were re-analyzed and high-resolution HLA genotyping was added so that TCR occurrence patterns could be studied. Besides the first cohort of 666 subjects, a separate validation cohort made up of over a hundred different subjects was used. The study was designed to test whether signatures of past pathogen exposure could be identified by cataloging public T cell receptors. Genome-wide SNP genotypes for about three fifths of the 666 donors were used in a later genetic analysis, which treated that subset as a discovery cohort. Every repertoire in the discovery cohort had been generated on one and the same sequencing platform. Across 300 to 400 genotyped donors of the cohort, an average of about 240,000 unique TCR beta nucleotide sequences per donor were sequenced, and 15% to 20% of those sequences were non-productive. The later analysis used no new phenotypic data to find candidate immune exposures, relying instead on TCR beta sequences and their occurrence across donors. A handful of DR-DQ haplotypes were treated as single units for association and clustering because of strong linkage in the cohort. An earlier analysis of several hundred of the donors applied high-throughput TCR beta sequencing to assess whether each TCR beta V gene segment acted as functional or pseudogenic.

The cohort was made up of under 800 healthy bone marrow donors. All cohort members were sampled while nominally healthy, although unrecorded immune exposures were likely present. The donor tested CMV seropositive, placing the donor among the 310 or so seropositive members of the cohort. Every donor gave a peripheral blood sample, and the peripheral blood mononuclear cells from that sample were used for TCR beta sequencing. The Qiagen DNeasy Blood Extraction Kit was used to extract genomic DNA from the blood cell samples. Library preparation was by the immunoSEQ multiplex PCR assay. For the multiplex PCR, a mixture combining 60 forward primers for TCR Vbeta segments and 13 reverse primers for TCR Jbeta segments was used. The CDR3 region of rearranged TCR beta genes was amplified from genomic DNA with a multiplex PCR assay. The Illumina HiSeq System was used to sequence the amplified TCR beta libraries as 87-base-pair reads. From the authors' description of their analysis: A later analysis counted 75 million to 100 million unique TCR beta chains across the 670 or so repertoires, and some 11 million of these chains were shared by at least two donors. To remove PCR and sequencing errors, raw reads were error-corrected and collapsed into unique sequences using a nearest-neighbor algorithm that merged closely related sequences. To assign V, D and J gene segments, CDR3 sequences were aligned to IMGT reference sequences. For a sequence to be retained, a match of at least six nucleotides to both a V gene segment and a J gene segment was required. A rearrangement was called productive if the CDR3 had no stop codons and remained in frame with V and J, and every other rearrangement was called non-productive. Following IMGT convention, CDR3 was defined as the stretch from the second conserved V-encoded cysteine to the conserved J-encoded phenylalanine. The earlier analysis of 550 to 650 of the donors excluded any sequence lacking an unambiguous match to a single V gene segment. An earlier analysis of 550 to 650 of the donors classified V segments as functional when productive rearrangements were above 56.7% and as segregating when the standard deviation between donors was above 5%. A statistical classification framework was developed to diagnose cytomegalovirus status using the catalog of TCR beta chain sequences. In a later analysis, TCR nucleotide sequences were compared against IMGT/GENE-DB human TR gene sequences so that V and J genes could be assigned. In a later analysis, CDR3 sequences and most-parsimonious VDJ recombination scenarios were assigned using the TCRdist pipeline. In a later analysis, each TCR beta chain was defined by its CDR3 amino acid sequence together with its V-gene family, and reads without a unique V-gene family were excluded. As a way to deal with suspected cross-contamination and a sequencing artifact, a later analysis dropped over 550 nucleotide sequences that were highly shared and had low generation probability. For each public chain, a later analysis derived a clonal expansion index from normalized ranks of inferred template counts within each repertoire. A later analysis computed generation probabilities with a VDJ recombination model fitted to out-of-frame rearrangements, and checked the results against IGoR. In a later analysis, TCR-TCR, TCR-HLA and TCR-CMV co-occurrence was scored with hypergeometric tests, and a repertoire-size bias correction was applied to TCR pairs. False discovery rates were estimated in a later analysis by permuting HLA or CMV assignments 20 times. In a later analysis, co-occurring TCRs were grouped with DBSCAN, and TCRdist sequence similarity was added when clustering was performed within HLA-allele-positive subsets. Repertoires with fewer than 30,000 or more than 120,000 public chains were left out of co-occurrence clustering, as were four to six repertoires with anomalous nucleotide sharing. What TCRdb holds here is the immuneACCESS table cut down to in-frame rearrangements. Part of the clones is not present; checked against another copy, under half of the missing clones reflect an unresolved V gene, and the others are unexplained. V and J calls and clone size are as listed in that table; D and trimming were resolved from the DNA. This sample lists over 200,000 clones; just over 75% were detected once. The ten largest clones capture roughly 2.5% of the sample.

The investigation overall reported the following: Assigning TCR associations to individual alleles was difficult when HLA alleles, especially DR and DQ, strongly co-occurred. Correlated functional status among segregating V segments might reflect linkage disequilibrium, but an unknown experimental factor could not be ruled out. Presence/absence analyses assumed roughly uniform sequencing depth across donors, an assumption that may not hold. Broadly in line with IMGT annotations, most TCR beta V segments showed up in productive rearrangements about 87% or about 30% of the time in an earlier analysis of about 500 of the donors. In a later analysis, several top co-occurrence clusters were reported to appear linked to parvovirus B19, influenza, CMV and Epstein-Barr virus. While some public TCRs were present in many individuals, most TCR sequences turned up only very rarely across donors. In both the original and validation cohorts, the classifier was reported to diagnose cytomegalovirus status with high specificity and sensitivity. A later analysis found that most CMV-associated TCR beta chains appeared HLA-restricted, with HLA associations seemingly driven largely by CMV exposure. HLA typing was unavailable for some donors at each locus, so association tests used only the typed subset. The earlier analysis of 587 of the donors excluded 15 to 20 rarely observed V segments, including chromosome 9 orphons, because counts were too low. In vitro tests confirmed that a few of the cytomegalovirus-associated TCR beta chains recognize cytomegalovirus antigens. In a later analysis, the rate of TCR association differed among HLA loci, with DRB1 alleles having the most associated TCRs and HLA-C alleles having the fewest. A further reported finding was that TCR beta sequences accurately predicted the HLA-A and HLA-B alleles for most subjects in the first cohort. The only immune exposure information available for the cohort was CMV serostatus. Only TCR beta chains were sequenced in this cohort, and the absence of alpha or paired-chain data limited detectable features. A later analysis associated around 16,000 TCR beta sequences with specific HLA alleles at a false discovery rate of 0.05. The sequencing pipeline was judged likely to have produced a cluster of highly shared sequence variants as a technical artifact. According to the authors, the approach could potentially be generalized to other disease states and immunological phenotypes. Compared with equally common non-associated chains, HLA-associated TCR beta chains in a later analysis were more clonally expanded and had lower generation probabilities. V-gene and J-gene trimming of TCR beta chains was associated with a missense DCLRE1C variant in a later genetic analysis, and the association was replicated in an independent cohort. In a later genetic analysis, fewer N-insertions in productive TCRs were reported among donors in an Asian-associated ancestry cluster than the roughly 700-donor mean. The study listed 150 to 200 TCR beta chains as associated with cytomegalovirus.

The TCR comes from a woman aged 60-75 years in good health and CMV-seropositive. The specimen was PBMCs.

The CDR3 has the sequence CASSVEGVEAFF. In nucleotides, the sequence is TGTGCCAGCAGCGTAGAAGGGGTTGAAGCTTTCTTT. The chain uses TRBV9 and TRBJ1-1, and TRBD1 may be the D gene, going by 5 matching bases. From a lookup of the germline V gene, CDR1 and CDR2 are SGDLS and YYNGEE. V is reduced by 0 bases and J by 7 bases, leaving a spacing of 7 bases between them. The CDR3 has 12 amino acids, counting the end cysteine and phenylalanine. Here the CDR3 DNA is all that survives: 36 bases in frame from base 1.